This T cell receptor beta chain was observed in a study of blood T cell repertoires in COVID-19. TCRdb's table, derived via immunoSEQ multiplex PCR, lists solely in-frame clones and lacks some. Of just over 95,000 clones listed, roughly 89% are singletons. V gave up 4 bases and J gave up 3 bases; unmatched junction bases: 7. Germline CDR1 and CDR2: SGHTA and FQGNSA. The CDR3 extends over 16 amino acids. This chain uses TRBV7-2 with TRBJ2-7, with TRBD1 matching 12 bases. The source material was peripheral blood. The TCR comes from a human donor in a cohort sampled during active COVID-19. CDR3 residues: CASSWSGTGGDYEQYF. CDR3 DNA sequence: TGTGCCAGCAGCTGGTCCGGGACAGGGGGCGACTACGAGCAGTACTTC.